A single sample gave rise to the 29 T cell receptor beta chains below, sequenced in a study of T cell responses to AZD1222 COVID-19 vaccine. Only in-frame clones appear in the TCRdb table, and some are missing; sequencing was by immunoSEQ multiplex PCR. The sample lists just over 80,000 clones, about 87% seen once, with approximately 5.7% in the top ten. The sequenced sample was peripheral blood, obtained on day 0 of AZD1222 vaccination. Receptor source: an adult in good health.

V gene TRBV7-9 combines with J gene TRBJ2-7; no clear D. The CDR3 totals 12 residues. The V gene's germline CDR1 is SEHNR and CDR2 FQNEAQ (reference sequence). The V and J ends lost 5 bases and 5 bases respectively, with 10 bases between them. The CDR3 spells CASSKPVNEQYF. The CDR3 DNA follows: TGTGCCAGCAGCAAACCCGTAAACGAGCAGTACTTC.

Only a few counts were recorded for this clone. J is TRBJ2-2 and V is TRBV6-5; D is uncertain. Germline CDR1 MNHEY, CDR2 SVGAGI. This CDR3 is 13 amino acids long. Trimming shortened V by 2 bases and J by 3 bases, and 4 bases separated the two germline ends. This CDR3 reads CASSYLDTGELFF. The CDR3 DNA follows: TGTGCCAGCAGTTACCTAGACACCGGGGAGCTGTTTTTT.

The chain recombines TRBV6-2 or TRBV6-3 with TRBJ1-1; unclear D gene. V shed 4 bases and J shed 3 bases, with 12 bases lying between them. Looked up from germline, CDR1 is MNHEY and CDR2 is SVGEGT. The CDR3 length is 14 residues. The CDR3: CASSFSLPDTEAFF. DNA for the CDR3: TGTGCCAGCAGTTTCAGCCTCCCCGACACTGAAGCTTTCTTT.

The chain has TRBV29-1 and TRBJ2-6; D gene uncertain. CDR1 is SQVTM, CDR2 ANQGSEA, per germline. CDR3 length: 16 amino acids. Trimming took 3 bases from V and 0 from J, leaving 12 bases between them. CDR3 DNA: TGCAGCGTTGAGGGATCAAGCCTCTCTGGGGCCAACGTCCTGACTTTC. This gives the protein CSVEGSSLSGANVLTF.

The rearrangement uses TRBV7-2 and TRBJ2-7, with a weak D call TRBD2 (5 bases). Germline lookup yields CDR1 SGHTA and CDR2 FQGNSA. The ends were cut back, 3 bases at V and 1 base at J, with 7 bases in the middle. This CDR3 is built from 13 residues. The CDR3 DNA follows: TGTGCCAGCAGCTTCGGGGATTCCTACGAGCAGTACTTC. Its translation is CASSFGDSYEQYF.

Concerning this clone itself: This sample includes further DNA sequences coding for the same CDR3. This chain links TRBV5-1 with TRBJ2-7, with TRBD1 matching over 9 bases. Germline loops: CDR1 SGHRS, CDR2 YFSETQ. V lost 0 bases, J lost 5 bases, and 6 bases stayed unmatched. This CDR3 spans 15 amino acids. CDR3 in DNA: TGCGCCAGCAGCTTGGGGGACAGGGCAGCCGACGAGCAGTACTTC. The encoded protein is CASSLGDRAADEQYF. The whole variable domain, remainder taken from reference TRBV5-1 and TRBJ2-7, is KAGVTQTPRYLIKTRGQQVTLSCSPISGHRSVSWYQQTPGQGLQFLFEYFSETQRNKGNFPGRFSGRQFSNSRSEMNVSTLELGDSALYLCASSLGDRAADEQYFGPGTRLTVT.

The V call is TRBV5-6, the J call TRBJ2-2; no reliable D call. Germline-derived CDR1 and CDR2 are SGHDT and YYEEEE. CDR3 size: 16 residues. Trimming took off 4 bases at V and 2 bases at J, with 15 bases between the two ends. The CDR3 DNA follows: TGTGCCAGCAGCCCCTTAGGGCATATCAACACCGGGGAGCTGTTTTTT. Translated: CASSPLGHINTGELFF.

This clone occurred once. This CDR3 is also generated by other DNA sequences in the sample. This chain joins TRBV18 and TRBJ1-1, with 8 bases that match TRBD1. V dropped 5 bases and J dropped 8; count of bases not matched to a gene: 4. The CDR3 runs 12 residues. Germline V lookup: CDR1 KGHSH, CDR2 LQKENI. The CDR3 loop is CASSTGQGEAFF. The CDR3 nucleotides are TGTGCCAGCTCAACCGGACAGGGAGAAGCTTTCTTT. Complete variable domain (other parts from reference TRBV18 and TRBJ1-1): NAGVMQNPRHLVRRRGQEARLRCSPMKGHSHVYWYRQLPEEGLKFMVYLQKENIIDESGMPKERFSAEFPKEGPSILRIQQVVRGDSAAYFCASSTGQGEAFFGQGTRLTVV.

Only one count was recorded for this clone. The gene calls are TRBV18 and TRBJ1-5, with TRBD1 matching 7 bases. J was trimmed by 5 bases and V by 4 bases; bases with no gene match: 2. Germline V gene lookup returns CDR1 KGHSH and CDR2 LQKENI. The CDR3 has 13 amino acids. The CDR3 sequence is CASSLTGDQPQHF. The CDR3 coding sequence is TGTGCCAGCTCACTTACAGGGGATCAGCCCCAGCATTTT.

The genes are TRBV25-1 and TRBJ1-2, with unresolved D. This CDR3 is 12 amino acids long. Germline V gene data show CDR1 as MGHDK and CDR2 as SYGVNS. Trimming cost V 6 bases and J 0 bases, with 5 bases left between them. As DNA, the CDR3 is TGTGCCAGCAGCCGAACTAACTATGGCTACACCTTC. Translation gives CASSRTNYGYTF.

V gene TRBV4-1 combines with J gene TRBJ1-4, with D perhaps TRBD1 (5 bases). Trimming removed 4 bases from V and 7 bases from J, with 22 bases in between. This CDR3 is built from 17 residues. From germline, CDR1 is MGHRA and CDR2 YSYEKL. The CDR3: CASSPRLGTVDREKLFF. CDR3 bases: TGCGCCAGCAGCCCAAGACTGGGGACGGTAGATCGTGAAAAACTGTTTTTT.

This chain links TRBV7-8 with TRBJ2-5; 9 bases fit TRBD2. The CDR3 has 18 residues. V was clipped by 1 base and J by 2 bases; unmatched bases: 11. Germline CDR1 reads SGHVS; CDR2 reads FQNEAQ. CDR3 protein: CASSLVIGGGAFQETQYF. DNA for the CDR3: TGTGCCAGCAGCTTAGTCATCGGCGGGGGGGCGTTTCAAGAGACCCAGTACTTC.

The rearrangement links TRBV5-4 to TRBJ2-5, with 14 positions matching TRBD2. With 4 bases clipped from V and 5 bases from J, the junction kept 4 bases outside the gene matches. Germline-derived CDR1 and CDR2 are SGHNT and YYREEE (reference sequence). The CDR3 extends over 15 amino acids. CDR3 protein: CASSQRLAGGETQYF. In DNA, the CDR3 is TGTGCCAGCAGCCAAAGACTAGCGGGGGGGGAGACCCAGTACTTC. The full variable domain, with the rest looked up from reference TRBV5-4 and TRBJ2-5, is ETGVTQSPTHLIKTRGQQVTLRCSSQSGHNTVSWYQQALGQGPQFIFQYYREEENGRGNFPPRFSGLQFPNYSSELNVNALELDDSALYLCASSQRLAGGETQYFGPGTRLLVL.

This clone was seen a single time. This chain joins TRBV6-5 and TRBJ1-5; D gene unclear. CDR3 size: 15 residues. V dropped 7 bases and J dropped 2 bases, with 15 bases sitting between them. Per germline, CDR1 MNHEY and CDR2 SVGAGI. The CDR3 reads CASMMLHSGNQPQHF. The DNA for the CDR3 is TGTGCCAGCATGATGTTGCATTCAGGCAATCAGCCCCAGCATTTT.

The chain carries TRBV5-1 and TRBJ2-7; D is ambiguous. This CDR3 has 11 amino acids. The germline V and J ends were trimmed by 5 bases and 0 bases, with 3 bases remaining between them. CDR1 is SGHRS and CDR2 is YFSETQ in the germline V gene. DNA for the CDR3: TGCGCCAGCAGGGACTCCTACGAGCAGTACTTC. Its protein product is CASRDSYEQYF.

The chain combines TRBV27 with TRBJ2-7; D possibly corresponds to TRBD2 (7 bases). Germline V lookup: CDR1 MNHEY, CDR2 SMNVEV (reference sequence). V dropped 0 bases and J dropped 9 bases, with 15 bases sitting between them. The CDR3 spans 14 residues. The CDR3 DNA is TGTGCCAGCAGTTTATCCTGGGGGGGCGGGTGGCAGTACTTC. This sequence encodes CASSLSWGGGWQYF.

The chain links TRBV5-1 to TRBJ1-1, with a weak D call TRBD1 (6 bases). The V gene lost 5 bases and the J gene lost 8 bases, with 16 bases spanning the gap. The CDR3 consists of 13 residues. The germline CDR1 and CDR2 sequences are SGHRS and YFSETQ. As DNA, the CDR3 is TGCGCCAGCAGTAACAAGGAGGGGGTAGAAGCTTTCTTT. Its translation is CASSNKEGVEAFF.

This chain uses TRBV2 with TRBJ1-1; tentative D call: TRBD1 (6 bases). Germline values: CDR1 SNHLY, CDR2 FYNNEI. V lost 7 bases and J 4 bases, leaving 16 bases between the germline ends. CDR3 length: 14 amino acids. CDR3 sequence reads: CASTGGGASTEAFF. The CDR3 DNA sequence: TGTGCCAGCACCGGAGGGGGGGCGTCCACTGAAGCTTTCTTT.

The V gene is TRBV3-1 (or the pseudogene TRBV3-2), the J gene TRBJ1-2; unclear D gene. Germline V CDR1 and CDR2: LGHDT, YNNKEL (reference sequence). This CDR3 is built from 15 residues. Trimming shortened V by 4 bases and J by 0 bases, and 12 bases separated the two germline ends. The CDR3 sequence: CASSPFIETNYGYTF. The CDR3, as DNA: TGTGCCAGCAGCCCCTTCATCGAAACTAACTATGGCTACACCTTC.

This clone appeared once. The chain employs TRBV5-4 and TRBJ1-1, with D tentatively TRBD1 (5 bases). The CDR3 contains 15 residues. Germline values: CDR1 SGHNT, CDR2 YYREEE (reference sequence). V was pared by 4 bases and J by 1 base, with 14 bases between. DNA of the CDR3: TGTGCCAGCAGCCGGACGACAGCGTCGAACACTGAAGCTTTCTTT. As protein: CASSRTTASNTEAFF.

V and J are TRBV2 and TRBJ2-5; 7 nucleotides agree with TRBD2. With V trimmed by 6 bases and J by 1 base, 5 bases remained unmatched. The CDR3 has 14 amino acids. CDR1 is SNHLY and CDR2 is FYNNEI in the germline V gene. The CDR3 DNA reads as TGTGCCAGCAGGGGGGACTATTCCCAAGAGACCCAGTACTTC. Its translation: CASRGDYSQETQYF.

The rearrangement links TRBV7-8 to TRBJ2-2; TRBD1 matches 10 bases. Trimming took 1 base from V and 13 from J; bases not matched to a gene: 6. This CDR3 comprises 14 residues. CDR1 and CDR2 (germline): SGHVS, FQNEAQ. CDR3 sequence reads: CASSLGRDRGRLFF. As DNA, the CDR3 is TGTGCCAGCAGCTTAGGGAGAGACAGGGGGCGGCTGTTTTTT. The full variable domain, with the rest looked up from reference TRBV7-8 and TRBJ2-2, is GAGVSQSPRYKVAKRGQDVALRCDPISGHVSLFWYQQALGQGPEFLTYFQNEAQLDKSGLPSDRFFAERPEGSVSTLKIQRTQQEDSAVYLCASSLGRDRGRLFFGEGSRLTVL.

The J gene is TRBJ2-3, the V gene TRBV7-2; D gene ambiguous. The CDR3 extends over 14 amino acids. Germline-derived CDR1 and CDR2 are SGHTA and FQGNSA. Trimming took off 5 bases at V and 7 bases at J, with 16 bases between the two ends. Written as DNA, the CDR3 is TGTGCCAGCAGCCAACTTAGGATTGGGAATACGCAGTATTTT. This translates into CASSQLRIGNTQYF.

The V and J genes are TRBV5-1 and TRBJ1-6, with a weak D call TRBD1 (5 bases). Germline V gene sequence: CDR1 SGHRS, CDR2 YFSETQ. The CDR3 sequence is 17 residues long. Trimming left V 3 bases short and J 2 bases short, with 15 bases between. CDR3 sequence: CASSSTSGFPYNSPLHF. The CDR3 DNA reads TGCGCCAGCAGCTCCACCTCAGGGTTCCCCTATAATTCACCCCTCCACTTT.

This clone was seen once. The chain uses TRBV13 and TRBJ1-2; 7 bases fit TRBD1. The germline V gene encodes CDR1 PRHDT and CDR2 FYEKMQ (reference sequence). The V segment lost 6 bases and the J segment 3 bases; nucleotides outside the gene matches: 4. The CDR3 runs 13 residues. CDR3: CASRPGTDYGYTF. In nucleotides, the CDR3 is TGTGCCAGCAGGCCTGGGACAGACTATGGCTACACCTTC.

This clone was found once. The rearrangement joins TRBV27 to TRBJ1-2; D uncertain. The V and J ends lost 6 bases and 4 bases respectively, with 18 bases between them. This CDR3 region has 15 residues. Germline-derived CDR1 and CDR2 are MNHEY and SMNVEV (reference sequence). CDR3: CASSRTALGGYGYTF. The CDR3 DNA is TGTGCCAGCAGCCGCACTGCCTTAGGAGGCTATGGCTACACCTTC.

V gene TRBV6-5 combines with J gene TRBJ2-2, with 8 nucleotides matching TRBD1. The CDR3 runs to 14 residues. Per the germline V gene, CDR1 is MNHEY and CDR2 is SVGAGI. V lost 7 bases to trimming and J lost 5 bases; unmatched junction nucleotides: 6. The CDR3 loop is CASKDRVNTGELFF. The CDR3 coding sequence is TGTGCCAGCAAGGACAGGGTTAATACCGGGGAGCTGTTTTTT.

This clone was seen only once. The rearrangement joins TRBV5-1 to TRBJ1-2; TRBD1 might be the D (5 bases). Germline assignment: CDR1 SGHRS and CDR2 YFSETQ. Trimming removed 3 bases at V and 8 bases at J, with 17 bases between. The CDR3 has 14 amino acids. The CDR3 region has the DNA TGCGCCAGCAGCTCGACAGTAAATTTTTTGGGCTACACCTTC. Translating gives CASSSTVNFLGYTF.

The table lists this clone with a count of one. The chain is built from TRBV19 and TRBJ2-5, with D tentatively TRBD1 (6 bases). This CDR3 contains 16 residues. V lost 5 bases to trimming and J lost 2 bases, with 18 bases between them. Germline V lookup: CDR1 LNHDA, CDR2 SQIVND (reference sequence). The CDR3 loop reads CASSPAPYRDQETQYF. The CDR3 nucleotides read TGTGCCAGTAGTCCAGCCCCATACAGGGATCAAGAGACCCAGTACTTC.